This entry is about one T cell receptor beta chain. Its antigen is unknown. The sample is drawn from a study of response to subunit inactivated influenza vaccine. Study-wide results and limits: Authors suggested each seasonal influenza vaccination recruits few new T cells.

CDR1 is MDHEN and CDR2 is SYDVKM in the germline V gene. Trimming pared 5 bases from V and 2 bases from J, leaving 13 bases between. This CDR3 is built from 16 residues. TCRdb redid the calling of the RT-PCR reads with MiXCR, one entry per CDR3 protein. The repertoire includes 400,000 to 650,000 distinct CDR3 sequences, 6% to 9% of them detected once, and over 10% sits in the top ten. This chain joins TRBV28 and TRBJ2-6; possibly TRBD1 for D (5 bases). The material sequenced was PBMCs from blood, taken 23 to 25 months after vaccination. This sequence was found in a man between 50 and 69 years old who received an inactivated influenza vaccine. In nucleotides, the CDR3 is TGTGCCAGCAGTAATGGGGCACCTACTGGGGCCAACGTCCTGACTTTC. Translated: CASSNGAPTGANVLTF.